This T cell receptor (beta chain) was identified in a study of shared clonotypes between healthy human individuals. Across the study: Donors had three CD4 naive, three CD4 memory, two CD8 naive and one CD8 memory plate apiece.

Naive CD8 cells lacked CD45RO and underwent positive selection for CCR7, leaving out terminally differentiated effector memory CD45RA+ cells. Looked up from germline, CDR1 is MGHRA and CDR2 is YSYEKL. This CDR3 contains 16 residues. Trimming shortened V by 3 bases and J by 3 bases, and 18 bases separated the two germline ends. Measured with immunoSEQ multiplex PCR; TCRdb has only the in-frame clones, and not every one. The table has approximately 840,000 clones, about 96% seen once. The sequence derives from a man aged 25 to 45 in good health. The chain joins TRBV4-1 to TRBJ2-7; weak D call: TRBD1 (5 bases). Source material: naive CD8+ T cells sorted from blood. The CDR3 spells CASSHTSDIIFYEQYF. In DNA, the CDR3 is TGCGCCAGCAGCCACACCTCGGACATCATCTTCTACGAGCAGTACTTC.